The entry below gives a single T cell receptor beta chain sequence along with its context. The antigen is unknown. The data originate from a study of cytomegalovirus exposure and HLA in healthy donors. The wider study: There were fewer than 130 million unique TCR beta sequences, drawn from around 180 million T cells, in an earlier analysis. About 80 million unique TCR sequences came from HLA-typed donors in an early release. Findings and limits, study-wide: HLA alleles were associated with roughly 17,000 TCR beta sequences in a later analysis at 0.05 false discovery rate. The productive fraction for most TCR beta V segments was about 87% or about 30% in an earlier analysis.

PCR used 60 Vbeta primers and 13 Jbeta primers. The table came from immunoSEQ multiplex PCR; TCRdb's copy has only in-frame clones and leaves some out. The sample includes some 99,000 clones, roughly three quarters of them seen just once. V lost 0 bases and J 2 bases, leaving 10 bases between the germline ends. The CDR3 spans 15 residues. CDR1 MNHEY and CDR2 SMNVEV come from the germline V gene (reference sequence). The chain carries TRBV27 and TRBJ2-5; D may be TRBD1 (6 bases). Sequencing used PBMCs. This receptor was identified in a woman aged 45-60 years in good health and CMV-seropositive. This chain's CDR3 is CASSLSQGLQETQYF. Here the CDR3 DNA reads TGTGCCAGCAGTTTATCTCAGGGGTTACAAGAGACCCAGTACTTC.